The T cell receptor beta chain described here comes from a study of blood T cell repertoires in COVID-19. Study-level information: From the United States, Italy and Spain came samples of acute and convalescent COVID-19. From T cells, B-cell-depleted T cells, or PBMCs came the material, which was cDNA or gDNA.

As processed by the authors: Estimates of nucleated cell counts were drawn from the amplification of reference gene primers. Generated by immunoSEQ multiplex PCR, the TCRdb table keeps only in-frame clones and is missing some. That table is the source of V, J and clone size, and D and trimming were worked out from the DNA. The sample includes approximately 330,000 clones, around 87% of them seen just once. Patients of the Seattle cohort, enrolled during active infection, were followed longitudinally. CDR3 length: 13 amino acids. With 3 bases removed from V and 6 bases from J, the gap between germline ends came to 11 bases.

The sequenced material came from peripheral blood. J is TRBJ1-2 and V is TRBV12-3 or TRBV12-4; the D is unclear. The sequence was obtained from a middle-aged woman with COVID-19, enrolled during active disease. In nucleotides, the CDR3 is TGTGCCAGCAGTTTTCCGGCGGGCCATGGCTACACCTTC. Amino acid sequence: CASSFPAGHGYTF.